The rows below give T cell receptor beta chains drawn from one sample of a study of memory CD4+ T cells and cytomegalovirus serostatus. Profiled with immunoSEQ multiplex PCR; TCRdb holds only in-frame clones, not every one. Of fewer than 35,000 clones listed, more than 60% are singletons. Sample: memory CD4+ T cells from blood. The receptor set was obtained from an adult in good health and CMV-seronegative. CDR3s leave out the opening cysteine and the closing phenylalanine or tryptophan.

cdr3_length,v_call,j_call,cdr3_aa
17,TRBV4-1,TRBJ2-2,ASSQDLRFAGGQSGELF
14,TRBV9,TRBJ2-7,ASSKGLAGGPIEQY
13,TRBV7-6,TRBJ2-5,ASSQTSGGAGTQY
14,TRBV5-1,TRBJ1-1,ASSGGTGNRRAEAF
14,TRBV7-8,TRBJ1-2,ASSLDRDSVKWSYT
14,TRBV30,TRBJ1-4,AWSLAGGWRNEKLF
13,TRBV10-3,TRBJ1-1,AIRGGQGQGTEAF
11,TRBV5-1,TRBJ1-5,ASSLDTERPQH
14,TRBV27,TRBJ1-5,ASSSLRDLSNQPQH
13,TRBV4-1,TRBJ1-1,ASSPGQGLNTEAF
14,TRBV10-1,TRBJ1-2,ASSDGSAGEDVSYT
11,TRBV7-9,TRBJ2-7,ASSLVGNYEQY
13,TRBV1,TRBJ1-6,TSSHRGGYNSPLH
14,TRBV5-6,TRBJ1-2,ASSADVRGRVDGYT
13,TRBV6-1,TRBJ1-4,ASSESGGLSEKLF
13,TRBV7-9,TRBJ1-1,ASSPGTGVNTEAF
12,TRBV18,TRBJ2-2,ASSPVASGGELF
9,TRBV29-1,TRBJ1-2,SVVDRGGYT
12,TRBV6-5,TRBJ1-5,ASRKTGGNQPQH
11,TRBV6-5,TRBJ2-4,ASSTVLGDIQY
12,TRBV10-1,TRBJ1-5,ASSVSGDNQPQH
11,TRBV11-2,TRBJ1-2,ASSLYSNYGYT